The present TCR beta chain was sequenced within a study of cytomegalovirus exposure and HLA in healthy donors. Measured with immunoSEQ multiplex PCR; TCRdb has only the in-frame clones, and not every one. The profile shows 40,000 to 55,000 clones, approximately 85% of them singletons. V was cut by 5 bases and J by 6 bases, with 11 bases left in between. Germline assignment: CDR1 MDHEN and CDR2 SYDVKM. The CDR3 contains 13 residues. This clone appeared a single time. No antigen is known for it. Findings and limits, study-wide: CMV antigen specificity of a few CMV-associated chains was confirmed in vitro. Reports indicated that the classifier achieved high specificity and sensitivity in diagnosing cytomegalovirus status. The authors enumerated some 170 TCR beta chains as linked to cytomegalovirus.

Sequenced sample: PBMCs. The receptor comes from a woman in her twenties or thirties in good health and CMV-seronegative. The chain couples TRBV28 to TRBJ2-1; the D is unclear. CDR3 sequence: CASSATVLNEQFF. CDR3 in DNA: TGTGCCAGCAGTGCAACGGTCCTCAATGAGCAGTTCTTC.